These 30 T cell receptor beta chains originate from one sample sequenced in a study of T cells in Graves' hyperthyroidism and ophthalmopathy. TCR beta CDR3 sequences were amplified from RNA transcripts. In the first-round RT-PCR of the TCR CDR3, the HTBI primer set was used. TCRdb reanalysed the multiplex PCR reads using MiXCR and keeps one entry per CDR3 protein. Here the sample spans about 570,000 distinct CDR3 sequences, roughly 46% being singletons. The sequencing input was peripheral blood or thyroid tissue (not recorded which). Receptors originate from an adult woman with Graves' disease, either hyperthyroidism or ophthalmopathy (not recorded which).

This rearrangement joins TRBV7-9 to TRBJ2-5; D is undetermined. Trimming took 4 bases from V and 1 from J, leaving 7 bases between them. Per germline, CDR1 SEHNR and CDR2 FQNEAQ (reference sequence). CDR3 length equals 13 residues. CDR3 residues: CASSSSLQETQYF. CDR3 in DNA: TGTGCCAGCAGCTCGAGTCTCCAAGAGACCCAGTACTTC. The variable domain in full, completed from reference TRBV7-9 and TRBJ2-5, reads DTGVSQNPRHKITKRGQNVTFRCDPISEHNRLYWYRQTLGQGPEFLTYFQNEAQLEKSRLLSDRFSAERPKGSFSTLEIQRTEQGDSAMYLCASSSSLQETQYFGPGTRLLVL.

This clonotype was counted many times. The rearrangement joins TRBV7-9 to TRBJ2-7; 8 nucleotides line up with TRBD2. CDR3 length: 16 amino acids. Trimming took 5 bases from V and 3 from J; bases not matched to a gene: 12. Germline V gene lookup returns CDR1 SEHNR and CDR2 FQNEAQ (reference sequence). The DNA for the CDR3 is TGTGCCAGCAGCCCAATGCCAGCGGGAGTGGACTACGAGCAGTACTTC. Translation: CASSPMPAGVDYEQYF.

A note on this clonotype: The junction shows a germline mismatch at one end, possibly a read error. V usage is TRBV7-2 and J usage is TRBJ1-5, with a possible D match to TRBD1 (5 bases). CDR1 is SGHTA, CDR2 FQGNSA, per germline. This CDR3 contains 17 residues. The CDR3 region is CASSQDVGGNSNQPQHF. The CDR3 coding sequence is TGCGCCAGCAGCCAAGACGTTGGGGGAAATAGCAATCAGCCCCAGCATTTT.

This clonotype was detected ten times or more. V gene TRBV13 combines with J gene TRBJ2-7; the D is unclear. The CDR3 covers 13 residues. Trimming left V 2 bases short and J 2 bases short, with 7 bases between. From germline, CDR1 is PRHDT and CDR2 FYEKMQ (reference sequence). The CDR3 reads CASSLLGAYEQYF. CDR3 DNA: TGTGCCAGCAGCTTATTAGGTGCCTACGAGCAGTACTTC.

This clonotype has ten or more counts. The chain joins TRBV5-4 to TRBJ2-5, with 7 bases fitting TRBD2. Germline CDR1 SGHNT, CDR2 YYREEE (reference sequence). The CDR3 spans 14 residues. Losses at the gene ends were 3 bases for V and 6 bases for J; bases not matched to a gene: 8. CDR3 sequence: CASSSRGLVKTQYF. The CDR3 nucleotides read TGTGCCAGCAGCTCGCGGGGGTTGGTGAAGACCCAGTACTTC. Using reference TRBV5-4 and TRBJ2-5 for the parts outside the CDR3, the full variable domain is ETGVTQSPTHLIKTRGQQVTLRCSSQSGHNTVSWYQQALGQGPQFIFQYYREEENGRGNFPPRFSGLQFPNYSSELNVNALELDDSALYLCASSSRGLVKTQYFGPGTRLLVL.

CDR3 DNA sequence: TGTGCCAGCAGTCCAGGGGTCGGCGGCACCGGGGAGCTGTTTTTT. Encoded protein: CASSPGVGGTGELFF. The chain carries TRBV12-3 or TRBV12-4 and TRBJ2-2; a possible D gene is TRBD1 (6 bases). Deletions cut 5 bases from V and 4 bases from J, with 14 bases between. The CDR3 runs to 15 residues.

CDR3 coding DNA: TGTGCCAGCAGTCCCCATGGGACAGGGGGCTACGAAGCTTTCTTT. Translating gives CASSPHGTGGYEAFF. The J gene is TRBJ1-1, the V gene TRBV12-3 or TRBV12-4; 12 positions agree with TRBD1. The length of the CDR3 is 15 residues. V shed 5 bases and J 8 bases; nucleotides not matched to a gene: 9.

The chain has TRBV28 and TRBJ1-4, with D possibly TRBD1 on 5 matching bases. Germline-derived CDR1 and CDR2 are MDHEN and SYDVKM. The CDR3 spans 14 residues. V shed 4 bases and J shed 10 bases, with 16 bases lying between them. CDR3 residues: CASSYGATFGKLFF. In DNA, the CDR3 is TGTGCCAGCAGTTACGGGGCCACCTTCGGAAAACTGTTTTTT.

The chain joins TRBV28 to TRBJ2-7; TRBD1 matches at 7 bases. Germline V gene sequence: CDR1 MDHEN, CDR2 SYDVKM. The CDR3 extends over 16 amino acids. Trimming cost V 3 bases and J 3 bases; bases outside gene matches: 11. The CDR3 region is CASSFPRRGMSYEQYF. The DNA for the CDR3 is TGTGCCAGCAGTTTTCCCCGCAGGGGGATGAGCTACGAGCAGTACTTC.

This clonotype was found a few times. The chain uses TRBV30 and TRBJ1-1; 8 bases are a match to TRBD1. Unmatched junction bases numbered 10, after V lost 2 bases and J lost 11 bases. The V gene's germline CDR1 is GTSNPN and CDR2 SVGIG (reference sequence). The CDR3 extends over 13 amino acids. Written as DNA, the CDR3 is TGTGCCTGGAGTTTAGACAGGGGAGGTTTGGCTTTCTTT. It encodes CAWSLDRGGLAFF.

This clonotype has more than one count but fewer than ten. This chain connects TRBV11-2 to TRBJ2-6; no definite D call. Germline-derived CDR1 and CDR2 are SGHAT and FQNNGV. This CDR3 has 13 amino acids. The V gene lost 6 bases and the J gene lost 5 bases, with 8 bases spanning the gap. This CDR3 is CASSSLRANVLTF. CDR3 DNA sequence: TGTGCCAGCAGTTCACTCCGGGCCAACGTCCTGACTTTC.

This clonotype has ten or more counts. V is TRBV9 and J is TRBJ2-2; the D gene is possibly TRBD2 (5 bases). CDR1 is SGDLS, CDR2 YYNGEE, per germline. The CDR3 contains 14 residues. The V end lost 6 bases, the J end lost 7 bases, and 16 bases lay between the germline ends. CDR3 amino acids: CASTGSGGIGELFF. The CDR3 DNA sequence: TGTGCCAGCACCGGGTCCGGAGGAATCGGGGAGCTGTTTTTT.

In this sample, this clonotype turned up many times. V is TRBV11-1 and J is TRBJ2-2; D tentatively reads TRBD1 or TRBD2 (6 bases each). CDR1 and CDR2 (germline): SGHAT, FQDESV (reference sequence). The ends were cut back, 1 base at V and 4 bases at J, with 19 bases in the middle. The CDR3 has 18 residues. The CDR3 DNA is TGTGCCAGCAGCTTAGGGCCGTCGTGGAGGGACACCACCGGGGAGCTGTTTTTT. Its translation: CASSLGPSWRDTTGELFF.

The rearrangement links TRBV6-5 to TRBJ2-5; D gene uncertain. TRBJ2-7 explains the end of the DNA better; the J call may be wrong. The CDR3 runs 14 residues. Germline assignment: CDR1 MNHEY and CDR2 SVGAGI. The DNA for the CDR3 is TGTGCCAGCAGTTACTCGGGCAAATGGGACGAGCAGTACTTC. Translation: CASSYSGKWDEQYF.

CDR3 DNA: TGTGCCATCAGTGAGGAGGGGAAAGTTGAGTATGGCTACACCTTC. Residues: CAISEEGKVEYGYTF. The chain combines TRBV10-3 with TRBJ1-2; D is perhaps TRBD1 (5 bases). This CDR3 contains 15 residues. Germline values: CDR1 ENHRY, CDR2 SYGVKD. V gave up 2 bases and J gave up 5 bases, with 15 bases separating them.

The chain employs TRBV7-8 and TRBJ2-5; no clear D gene. The CDR3 has 10 amino acids. V was cut by 4 bases and J by 6 bases, with 3 bases left in between. Germline CDR1 SGHVS, CDR2 FQNEAQ. In DNA form, the CDR3 reads TGTGCCAGCAGCTCCAAGACCCAGTACTTC. Its translation is CASSSKTQYF.

The chain links TRBV20-1 to TRBJ1-2; 7 bases are shared with TRBD1. V was clipped by 5 bases and J by 8 bases; unmatched bases: 11. Germline-derived CDR1 and CDR2 are DFQATT and SNEGSKA (reference sequence). The CDR3 length is 13 residues. CDR3 DNA: TGCAGTGCTCGATACCGACAGGGCGGCGGCTACACCTTC. Its translation is CSARYRQGGGYTF.

The chain links TRBV29-1 to TRBJ2-5; D may be TRBD2 (5 bases). Per the germline V gene, CDR1 is SQVTM and CDR2 is ANQGSEA. The CDR3 runs to 13 residues. With 7 bases removed from V and 2 bases from J, the gap between germline ends came to 14 bases. The CDR3 DNA reads TGCAGCGGCGGGCAGCGGTCGCAAGAGACCCAGTACTTC. Its protein product is CSGGQRSQETQYF. The entire variable domain, with the rest obtained from reference TRBV29-1 and TRBJ2-5, is as follows: SAVISQKPSRDICQRGTSLTIQCQVDSQVTMMFWYRQQPGQSLTLIATANQGSEATYESGFVIDKFPISRPNLTFSTLTVSNMSPEDSSIYLCSGGQRSQETQYFGPGTRLLVL.

This clonotype was detected a few times. The J gene is TRBJ1-1, the V gene TRBV24-1, with a weak D call TRBD1 (6 bases). The ends were cut back, 3 bases at V and 8 bases at J, with 9 bases in the middle. Germline assignment: CDR1 KGHDR and CDR2 SFDVKD. The CDR3 extends over 12 amino acids. The chain's CDR3 is CATSDATGEAFF. The CDR3 bases are TGTGCCACCAGTGATGCCACAGGGGAAGCTTTCTTT.

Only a few counts were recorded for this clonotype. V is TRBV14 and J is TRBJ1-1; D unclear. Germline CDR1 reads SGHDN; CDR2 reads FVKESK. The V end lost 3 bases, the J end lost 1 base, and 9 bases lay between the germline ends. This CDR3 is built from 14 residues. This CDR3 is CASSQARGNTEAFF. CDR3 nucleotides: TGTGCCAGCAGCCAGGCCCGGGGGAACACTGAAGCTTTCTTT.

This clonotype was found a few times. This clone may be a read error of a much larger clone one base away. The chain is built from TRBV19 and TRBJ1-4; 8 bases map to TRBD1. This CDR3 spans 13 amino acids. Germline assignment: CDR1 LNHDA and CDR2 SQIVND (reference sequence). Losses at the gene ends were 8 bases for V and 8 bases for J; bases not matched to a gene: 7. CDR3 DNA sequence: TGTGCCAGTGGCCGGACAGGGTTCGAAAAACTGTTTTTT. Amino acid sequence: CASGRTGFEKLFF.

This clonotype was recorded once. The chain employs TRBV7-1 and TRBJ2-7; D uncertain. TRBV7-1 is placed among ORFs of uncertain function. The V gene lost 3 bases and the J gene lost 2 bases, with 11 bases spanning the gap. This CDR3 has 14 residues. CDR3 protein: CASSSGRSPYEQYF. In DNA form, the CDR3 reads TGTGCCAGCAGCTCCGGCAGGTCCCCCTACGAGCAGTACTTC.

A note on this clonotype: Its ends do not fully match the called genes, so a read error is possible. The CDR3 sequence is CSTRSGGGELFF. CDR3 nucleotide sequence: TGCAGTACTAGAAGCGGGGGAGGGGAGCTGTTTTTT. This chain connects TRBV20-1 to TRBJ2-2; 8 positions agree with TRBD2. The CDR3 length is 12 residues. The germline CDR1 and CDR2 sequences are DFQATT and SNEGSKA (reference sequence).

The sample holds many counts of this clonotype. The rearrangement links TRBV14 to TRBJ1-5, with D hard to call. CDR1 is SGHDN, CDR2 FVKESK, per germline. CDR3 length equals 17 residues. V was cut by 0 bases and J by 0 bases, with 12 bases left in between. CDR3 region: CASSQDAARGSNQPQHF. CDR3 in DNA: TGTGCCAGCAGCCAAGATGCAGCCCGGGGTAGCAATCAGCCCCAGCATTTT. Complete variable domain (other parts from reference TRBV14 and TRBJ1-5): EAGVTQFPSHSVIEKGQTVTLRCDPISGHDNLYWYRRVMGKEIKFLLHFVKESKQDESGMPNNRFLAERTGGTYSTLKVQPAELEDSGVYFCASSQDAARGSNQPQHFGDGTRLSIL.

This chain links TRBV7-9 with TRBJ2-2; no clear D gene. Per germline, CDR1 SEHNR and CDR2 FQNEAQ (reference sequence). The CDR3 is made up of 14 amino acids. Deletions cut 0 bases from V and 4 bases from J, with 6 bases between. CDR3 amino acids: CASSLAESTGELFF. CDR3 nucleotide sequence: TGTGCCAGCAGCTTAGCGGAATCCACCGGGGAGCTGTTTTTT.

The gene calls are TRBV29-1 and TRBJ1-1; 9 bases are a match to TRBD1. In germline, CDR1 is SQVTM, CDR2 ANQGSEA. CDR3 size: 12 residues. The V and J ends lost 6 bases and 9 bases, in that order; junction bases with no gene match: 8. The CDR3 nucleotides read TGCAGCGTCCACCCGGGACAGGGAAAAGCTTTCTTT. Residues: CSVHPGQGKAFF.

This chain links TRBV7-2 with TRBJ2-2; a weak D match, TRBD1 (5 bases). Trimming stripped 8 bases from V and 3 bases from J, with 10 bases between. CDR1 is SGHTA, CDR2 FQGNSA, per germline. CDR3 length: 13 residues. The CDR3 region is CASQTRDTGELFF. The CDR3 bases are TGTGCCAGCCAAACCAGGGACACCGGGGAGCTGTTTTTT.

The chain employs TRBV27 and TRBJ2-7; 8 positions match TRBD2. There are 14 residues in the CDR3. The V segment lost 6 bases and the J segment 0 bases; nucleotides outside the gene matches: 4. The germline V gene encodes CDR1 MNHEY and CDR2 SMNVEV (reference sequence). The CDR3 sequence is CASRLSGSSYEQYF. The CDR3 nucleotides read TGTGCCAGCAGGCTAAGCGGGAGCTCCTACGAGCAGTACTTC.

This chain uses TRBV7-6 with TRBJ1-2; TRBD1 might be the D (5 bases). The V end was cut by 4 bases, the J end by 12 bases, with 18 bases between. The V gene's germline CDR1 is SGHVS and CDR2 FNYEAQ. This CDR3 has 13 amino acids. CDR3 protein: CASSSGRPAGNTF. The CDR3 bases are TGTGCCAGCAGCTCGGGACGGCCCGCTGGAAACACCTTC.

The rearrangement links TRBV2 to TRBJ1-2; D unresolved. The CDR3 contains 11 residues. Germline lookup yields CDR1 SNHLY and CDR2 FYNNEI. V lost 3 bases to trimming and J lost 6 bases, with 5 bases between them. The DNA of the CDR3 is TGTGCCAGCAGTGACTACCATGGCTACACCTTC. Protein sequence: CASSDYHGYTF.